Below are 16 T cell receptor beta chains sequenced from a single sample in a study of response to subunit inactivated influenza vaccine. TCRdb itself ran the RT-PCR reads through MiXCR, one entry per CDR3 protein. The sample has more than 550,000 distinct CDR3 sequences; roughly 12% are singletons. These same records also appear under a second study, on T cells expressing NK-cell markers. That source adds: Beta-chain TCR cDNA was generated via 5'RACE template switching with UMIs.

The sample in question was PBMCs from blood, obtained on the day of vaccination. The origin of the receptors is a man between 50 and 59 years old who received an inactivated influenza vaccine.

This clonotype was recorded many times. This chain connects TRBV12-3 or TRBV12-4 to TRBJ2-7; the match to TRBD1 covers 7 bases. CDR3 length: 14 residues. V gave up 3 bases and J gave up 7 bases; unmatched junction bases: 9. The CDR3 DNA reads TGTGCCAGCAGTTTCGCACAGGGGATTGGGGAGCAGTACTTC. This codes for CASSFAQGIGEQYF.

V gene TRBV5-6 combines with J gene TRBJ2-6, with 7 bases fitting TRBD2. From germline, CDR1 is SGHDT and CDR2 YYEEEE. The V segment lost 4 bases and the J segment 0 bases; nucleotides outside the gene matches: 7. The CDR3 runs 17 residues. This CDR3 is CASSKGLLYSGANVLTF. DNA for the CDR3: TGTGCCAGCAGCAAGGGACTACTGTACTCTGGGGCCAACGTCCTGACTTTC.

This clonotype occurred a few times. The chain employs TRBV20-1 and TRBJ1-1; tentatively, D is TRBD1 (6 bases). V lost 6 bases, J lost 0 bases, and 11 bases lay in between. Germline V gene data show CDR1 as DFQATT and CDR2 as SNEGSKA (reference sequence). CDR3 length: 13 residues. The CDR3 DNA sequence: TGCAGTGCCCGGGACACAGTGAACACTGAAGCTTTCTTT. Translation gives CSARDTVNTEAFF.

The chain has TRBV2 and TRBJ2-6, with D hard to call. Germline V gene sequence: CDR1 SNHLY, CDR2 FYNNEI. V dropped 4 bases and J dropped 0 bases, with 7 bases sitting between them. CDR3 length equals 15 residues. CDR3 sequence reads: CASSGRSSGANVLTF. The DNA of the CDR3 is TGTGCCAGCAGTGGACGATCCTCTGGGGCCAACGTCCTGACTTTC.

The J gene is TRBJ2-7, the V gene TRBV28, with a tentative D call TRBD1 (6 bases). In germline, CDR1 is MDHEN, CDR2 SYDVKM. This CDR3 region has 13 residues. Trimming took off 7 bases at V and 2 bases at J, with 12 bases between the two ends. The CDR3 region is CASMPGHPYEQYF. CDR3 nucleotide sequence: TGTGCCAGCATGCCGGGACATCCCTACGAGCAGTACTTC. Full variable domain (remainder filled in from reference TRBV28 and TRBJ2-7): DVKVTQSSRYLVKRTGEKVFLECVQDMDHENMFWYRQDPGLGLRLIYFSYDVKMKEKGDIPEGYSVSREKKERFSLILESASTNQTSMYLCASMPGHPYEQYFGPGTRLTVT.

The chain carries TRBV7-6 and TRBJ2-7; 8 bases are shared with TRBD2. The germline V gene has CDR1 SGHVS and CDR2 FNYEAQ. The CDR3 loop spans 16 amino acids. V trimming: 0 bases; J trimming: 7 bases; junction bases outside the gene matches: 11. The DNA for the CDR3 is TGTGCCAGCAGCTTAGCGCAGACTAGCGTTGCGAGAGAGCAGTACTTC. Its protein is CASSLAQTSVAREQYF. The entire variable domain, with the rest obtained from reference TRBV7-6 and TRBJ2-7, is as follows: GAGVSQSPRYKVTKRGQDVALRCDPISGHVSLYWYRQALGQGPEFLTYFNYEAQQDKSGLPNDRFSAERPEGSISTLTIQRTEQRDSAMYRCASSLAQTSVAREQYFGPGTRLTVT.

The table lists this clonotype with a few counts. V and J are TRBV4-1 and TRBJ1-4; D unresolved. Between the trimmed V and J ends, which lost 4 bases and 8 bases, there was a span of 11 bases. CDR3 length: 13 amino acids. The germline gives CDR1 MGHRA, CDR2 YSYEKL. This CDR3 is CASSLGRAEKLFF. The CDR3 coding sequence is TGCGCCAGCAGCCTTGGGCGGGCCGAAAAACTGTTTTTT.

This clonotype was seen many times. This chain links TRBV7-9 with TRBJ2-3; a weak D match, TRBD1 (6 bases). The V end was cut by 5 bases, the J end by 0 bases, with 12 bases between. Germline CDR1 is SEHNR and CDR2 is FQNEAQ (reference sequence). The CDR3 runs to 15 residues. CDR3 DNA sequence: TGTGCCAGCAGCCCCGGGACAACGAGCACAGATACGCAGTATTTT. As protein: CASSPGTTSTDTQYF.

This clonotype appeared a few times. The J gene is TRBJ2-4, the V gene TRBV19, with TRBD2 identical over 7 bases. Germline CDR1 LNHDA, CDR2 SQIVND (reference sequence). J lost 0 bases, V lost 7 bases, and 9 bases had no gene match. The CDR3 length is 16 residues. In nucleotides, the CDR3 is TGTGCCAGTACCTCGTGGGGGGGAGAAGCCAAAAACATTCAGTACTTC. Its protein is CASTSWGGEAKNIQYF.

This rearrangement joins TRBV7-6 to TRBJ2-2, with a possible D match to TRBD1 (6 bases). The V and J ends lost 1 base and 1 base respectively, with 10 bases between them. Germline lookup yields CDR1 SGHVS and CDR2 FNYEAQ. There are 16 residues in the CDR3. CDR3 sequence: CASSLVTGMNTGELFF. CDR3 sequence (DNA): TGTGCCAGCAGCTTAGTAACAGGGATGAACACCGGGGAGCTGTTTTTT.

This clonotype has more than one count but fewer than ten. The J gene is TRBJ1-5, the V gene TRBV27, with D perhaps TRBD1 (5 bases). The V end was cut by 6 bases, the J end by 2 bases, with 11 bases between. The CDR3 is 14 residues long. CDR1 MNHEY and CDR2 SMNVEV come from the germline V gene (reference sequence). The CDR3 region is CASRGLGGNQPQHF. DNA of the CDR3: TGTGCCAGCAGGGGGTTGGGGGGCAATCAGCCCCAGCATTTT.

In its sample, this clonotype was seen a few times. CDR3 region: CASSHPGANTEAFF. CDR3 coding DNA: TGTGCCAGCAGTCACCCAGGGGCGAACACTGAAGCTTTCTTT. The rearrangement uses TRBV25-1 and TRBJ1-1; perhaps TRBD1 as D (6 bases). The CDR3 totals 14 residues. Deletions cut 5 bases from V and 1 base from J, with 11 bases between. Germline V gene sequence: CDR1 MGHDK, CDR2 SYGVNS.

This sequence joins TRBV4-2 and TRBJ1-4; D gene ambiguous. CDR3 length: 13 residues. Deletions cut 3 bases from V and 4 bases from J, with 6 bases between. CDR1 LGHNA and CDR2 YNFKEQ come from the germline V gene. The CDR3 DNA reads TGTGCCAGCAGCCAGGGTTTTAATGAAAAACTGTTTTTT. It yields the protein CASSQGFNEKLFF.

This chain links TRBV20-1 with TRBJ2-7, with D perhaps matching TRBD1 (5 bases). The V end was cut by 0 bases, the J end by 6 bases, with 18 bases between. The CDR3 loop spans 15 amino acids. Germline V gene data show CDR1 as DFQATT and CDR2 as SNEGSKA (reference sequence). Here the CDR3 reads CSARDLVWQGLEQYF. The DNA of the CDR3 is TGCAGTGCTAGAGATCTGGTGTGGCAGGGTCTCGAGCAGTACTTC.

This clonotype was seen many times. The chain links TRBV10-3 to TRBJ2-1, with D tentatively TRBD1 (6 bases). V was trimmed by 6 bases and J by 14 bases, leaving 14 bases between them. The CDR3 has 11 residues. The V gene's germline CDR1 is ENHRY and CDR2 SYGVKD. CDR3: CAIRDSLTEFF. CDR3 DNA: TGTGCCATCAGGGACAGCCTAACGGAGTTCTTC.

This clonotype has only a few counts. The genes are TRBV6-4 and TRBJ2-3; D is unresolved. V was cut by 2 bases and J by 3 bases, with 6 bases left in between. From germline, CDR1 is MRHNA and CDR2 SNTAGT. The CDR3 sequence is 13 residues long. Here the CDR3 reads CASSDGVTDTQYF. CDR3 DNA: TGTGCCAGCAGTGACGGGGTGACAGATACGCAGTATTTT.